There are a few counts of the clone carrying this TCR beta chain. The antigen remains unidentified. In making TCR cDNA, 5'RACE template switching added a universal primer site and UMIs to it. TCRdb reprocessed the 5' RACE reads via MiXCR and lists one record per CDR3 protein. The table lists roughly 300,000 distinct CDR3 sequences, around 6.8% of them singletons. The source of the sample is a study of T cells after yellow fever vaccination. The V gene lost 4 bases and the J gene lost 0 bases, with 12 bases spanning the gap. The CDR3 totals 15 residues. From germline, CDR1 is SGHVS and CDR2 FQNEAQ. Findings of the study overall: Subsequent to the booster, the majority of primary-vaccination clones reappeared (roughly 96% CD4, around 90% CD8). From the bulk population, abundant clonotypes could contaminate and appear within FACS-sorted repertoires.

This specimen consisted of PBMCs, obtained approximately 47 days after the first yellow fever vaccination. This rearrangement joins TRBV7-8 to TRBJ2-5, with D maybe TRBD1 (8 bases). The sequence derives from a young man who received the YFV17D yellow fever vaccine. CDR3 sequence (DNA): TGTGCCAGCAGCTCACAGGGGGGGTACCAAGAGACCCAGTACTTC. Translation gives CASSSQGGYQETQYF.